This T cell receptor beta chain came from a study of blood T cell repertoires in COVID-19. In the study's own analysis: Nucleated cell number was recorded as an estimate derived from reference gene primer amplification. TCRdb's copy holds only in-frame clones and misses some; the assay was immunoSEQ multiplex PCR. That table supplies the V and J calls and clone size; D and trimming were determined from the DNA. The sample lists 59,000 or so clones; around 82% were seen once. Germline CDR1 reads KGHSH; CDR2 reads LQKENI. CDR3 length equals 15 residues. Losses at the gene ends were 3 bases for V and 2 bases for J; bases not matched to a gene: 5.

This chain connects TRBV18 to TRBJ1-2, with 8 positions matching TRBD1. This clonotype was sampled from a man in his 60s with acute or convalescent COVID-19. Sample: peripheral blood. The CDR3 DNA sequence: TGTGCCAGCTCACCCCAACAGGGGGAGAACTATGGCTACACCTTC. Translated: CASSPQQGENYGYTF.